The entry below describes one T cell receptor (beta chain). Its antigen is not identified. This sample stems from a study of blood T cells in healthy people across ages. Study-wide results and limits: Per million T cells, TCR beta diversity dropped about linearly as age rose. Unknown CMV status may confound age-related changes in expanded clones.

Using a J-beta primer mix together with a sample-barcoded 5' primer, a second PCR was run for roughly 7 to 12 cycles. TCRdb fed the 5' RACE reads into MiXCR, producing one record per CDR3 protein. The sample has 800,000 or so distinct CDR3 sequences, around 68% seen once. The ends lost 2 bases at V and 6 bases at J; junction bases unmatched: 15. Germline V gene data show CDR1 as SQVTM and CDR2 as ANQGSEA. This CDR3 is 16 amino acids long. The origin of this receptor is a man in his thirties or forties in good health. The sequencing input was blood. V gene TRBV29-1 combines with J gene TRBJ1-2; 7 bases are shared with TRBD1. The CDR3 sequence is CSVEHRVRTGSDGYTF. In nucleotides, the CDR3 is TGCAGCGTTGAACATCGGGTAAGGACAGGTTCGGATGGCTACACCTTC.